Below are 14 T cell receptor beta chains sequenced from a single sample in a study of T cell changes during pregnancy in multiple sclerosis. The repertoire was sequenced with immunoSEQ multiplex PCR; TCRdb's copy has only in-frame clones and lacks some. Here the sample spans about 70,000 clones, about 94% being singletons. The sequencing used peripheral blood, collected in the third trimester of pregnancy. The receptor source for this set is a female donor with multiple sclerosis, enrolled in a pregnancy study.

This sequence joins TRBV4-2 and TRBJ2-7; 7 bases are a match to TRBD2. Germline lookup yields CDR1 LGHNA and CDR2 YNFKEQ. J lost 4 bases, V lost 0 bases, and 3 bases had no gene match. This CDR3 region has 14 residues. Here the CDR3 reads CASSQEAGTYEQYF. Here the CDR3 DNA reads TGTGCCAGCAGCCAAGAAGCGGGGACTTACGAGCAGTACTTC.

The V call is TRBV7-2, the J call TRBJ1-1, with D tentatively TRBD1 (6 bases). The CDR3 length is 14 residues. The germline gives CDR1 SGHTA, CDR2 FQGNSA. Trimming removed 3 bases from V and 4 bases from J, with 12 bases in between. The CDR3 protein is CASSLAVGGTEAFF. In nucleotides, the CDR3 is TGTGCCAGCAGCTTGGCGGTAGGGGGCACTGAAGCTTTCTTT.

On this clone: The junction and the germline gene differ at one end; a read error may be behind it. This chain uses TRBV7-7 with TRBJ2-5; 7 bases align to TRBD1. The CDR3 consists of 14 residues. Germline CDR1 reads SSHAT; CDR2 reads FNYEAQ (reference sequence). The CDR3 nucleotides are TGTGCTAGCAGCGTAGGGACAGCACAAGAGACCCAGTACTTC. It translates to CASSVGTAQETQYF.

J is TRBJ1-1 and V is TRBV4-3; possibly TRBD1 for D (6 bases). The V end was cut by 0 bases, the J end by 2 bases, with 10 bases between. The germline V gene encodes CDR1 LGHNA and CDR2 YSLEER. This CDR3 region has 15 residues. The CDR3 here is CASSQDGTLNTEAFF. The CDR3 DNA reads TGCGCCAGCAGCCAAGATGGGACATTAAACACTGAAGCTTTCTTT.

The rearrangement links TRBV6-1 to TRBJ2-3; 9 bases line up with TRBD1. This CDR3 spans 13 amino acids. Germline V gene data show CDR1 as MNHNS and CDR2 as SASEGT. Germline trimming cut 6 bases from V and 6 bases from J; bases unmatched to any gene: 4. In DNA form, the CDR3 reads TGTGCCAGCAGGGGACAGGGTTCCGATACGCAGTATTTT. Residues: CASRGQGSDTQYF.

This chain links TRBV9 with TRBJ1-2; D is unresolved. V lost 3 bases and J lost 4, with 10 bases in between. The CDR3 length is 13 residues. CDR1 and CDR2 (germline): SGDLS, YYNGEE. CDR3 nucleotide sequence: TGTGCCAGCAGCGGAGAGAACGCCTATGGCTACACCTTC. This sequence encodes CASSGENAYGYTF.

The genes are TRBV10-3 and TRBJ1-2, with a possible D match to TRBD1 (5 bases). The CDR3 has 14 residues. The V gene lost 8 bases and the J gene lost 1 base, with 14 bases spanning the gap. Per the germline V gene, CDR1 is ENHRY and CDR2 is SYGVKD. CDR3 in amino acids: CAISVGLNNYGYTF. DNA of the CDR3: TGTGCCATCTCTGTGGGACTGAATAACTATGGCTACACCTTC.

The rearrangement links TRBV4-1 to TRBJ1-1; the D is unclear. V gave up 6 bases and J gave up 0 bases, with 14 bases separating them. Per germline, CDR1 MGHRA and CDR2 YSYEKL. This CDR3 is 15 amino acids long. The CDR3 loop is CASRPILQVNTEAFF. Here the CDR3 DNA reads TGCGCCAGCAGACCTATACTACAAGTGAACACTGAAGCTTTCTTT.

This chain links TRBV6-5 with TRBJ1-2; D may be TRBD1 (5 bases). Deletions cut 0 bases from V and 3 bases from J, with 11 bases between. The CDR3 has 15 residues. From germline, CDR1 is MNHEY and CDR2 SVGAGI. DNA for the CDR3: TGTGCCAGCAGTTACTCGACAGTTTTGGACTATGGCTACACCTTC. This sequence encodes CASSYSTVLDYGYTF.

This chain joins TRBV7-3 and TRBJ2-2, with D tentatively TRBD1 (8 bases). Trimming shortened V by 5 bases and J by 3 bases, and 13 bases separated the two germline ends. Per the germline V gene, CDR1 is SGHTA and CDR2 is FQGTGA. The CDR3 runs to 15 residues. The CDR3 DNA follows: TGTGCCAGCAGCCGGACAGGGAGGGACACCGGGGAGCTGTTTTTT. It is translated as CASSRTGRDTGELFF.

In the case of this clone: Relative to the germline gene, one junction end is altered; a read error may explain this. The chain has TRBV10-3 and TRBJ1-1; a weak D match, TRBD1 (6 bases). Germline CDR1 reads ENHRY; CDR2 reads SYGVKD. The CDR3 runs 14 residues. The CDR3, as DNA: TGTGCCGGCGGAAACACAGGGATTGACACTGAAACTTTCTTT. Translation gives CAGGNTGIDTETFF.

The chain has TRBV9 and TRBJ2-7; maybe TRBD1 (5 bases). The CDR3 consists of 14 residues. The germline V and J ends were trimmed by 3 bases and 5 bases, with 15 bases remaining between them. CDR1 SGDLS and CDR2 YYNGEE come from the germline V gene. The DNA for the CDR3 is TGTGCCAGCAGCGCTACGGCAGGGAACCACGAGCAGTACTTC. This sequence encodes CASSATAGNHEQYF.

The CDR3 loop reads CAAGGSGNTIYF. In nucleotides, the CDR3 is TGTGCCGCTGGCGGCTCTGGAAACACCATATATTTT. This sequence joins TRBV7-8 and TRBJ1-3; D is unclear. V was clipped by 11 bases and J by 0 bases, with 8 bases between them. The CDR3 contains 12 residues. Germline V gene lookup returns CDR1 SGHVS and CDR2 FQNEAQ.

The chain combines TRBV20-1 with TRBJ1-2, with D unclear. The germline V and J ends were trimmed by 4 bases and 8 bases, with 11 bases remaining between them. The CDR3 runs 11 residues. Germline V gene data show CDR1 as DFQATT and CDR2 as SNEGSKA (reference sequence). In nucleotides, the CDR3 is TGCAGTGCTAAGAGGGCGAGCGGCTACACCTTC. It translates to CSAKRASGYTF.